This is a list of T cell receptor beta chains from one sample in a study of blood T cell repertoires in COVID-19. This table comes from immunoSEQ multiplex PCR, and its TCRdb copy is limited to in-frame clones, with some not included. The data show 120,000 to 150,000 clones, 85% to 90% seen once. Sequencing was done on a sample of peripheral blood. The receptors were gathered from a woman aged 80 or over with acute or convalescent COVID-19. CDR3s include the opening cysteine and the closing phenylalanine or tryptophan. The D gene is left open where the match is weak. Size values are once, few and many counts, or a class for expanded clones, and some rows have none.

J	V	D	size	DNA	CDR3
TRBJ2-7	TRBV5-1	TRBD1	NA	TGCGCCAGCAGCTTGAGGGGACAGGGACCTTACGAGCAGTACTTC	CASSLRGQGPYEQYF
TRBJ1-1	TRBV30	TRBD1	NA	TGTGCCTGGAGTGCAATAGGGACAGGACCGCTGAACACTGAAGCTTTCTTT	CAWSAIGTGPLNTEAFF
TRBJ1-1	TRBV11-2	TRBD1	NA	TGTGCCAGCAGCTTTGGACAGGGGGGGCTTGAAGCTTTCTTT	CASSFGQGGLEAFF
TRBJ2-1	TRBV9	TRBD1	NA	TGTGCCAGCAGCGTAGGAACAGGGGCTGAGCAGTTCTTC	CASSVGTGAEQFF
TRBJ1-2	TRBV10-3	TRBD1	NA	TGTGCCATCAGTGACCAGGGGGGCCTGAATGGCTACACCTTC	CAISDQGGLNGYTF
TRBJ2-7	TRBV11-1	TRBD1	NA	TGTGCCAGCAGCTTAGGGACAGGGCCCCACTACGAGCAGTACTTC	CASSLGTGPHYEQYF
TRBJ1-1	TRBV7-3	NA	NA	TGTGCCAGCAGCTTTTCACCTACTACTGAAGCTTTCTTT	CASSFSPTTEAFF
TRBJ1-4	TRBV6-1	TRBD1	NA	TGTGCCAGCAGTGAAGGAGGAAGACAGGGAAACCTTAATGAAAAACTGTTTTTT	CASSEGGRQGNLNEKLFF
TRBJ1-2	TRBV5-3	TRBD1	NA	TGTGCCAGAAGCGGAGCGGGACAGGGGCCCTATGGCTACACCTTC	CARSGAGQGPYGYTF
TRBJ1-5	TRBV4-2	TRBD1	NA	TGTGCCAGCAGCCGAACGGACAGGGACAATCAGCCCCAGCATTTT	CASSRTDRDNQPQHF
TRBJ1-1	TRBV7-2	NA	NA	TGTGCCAGCAGCTTAAGTCCGGGGTTCAAAGCTTTCTTT	CASSLSPGFKAFF
TRBJ1-6	TRBV5-4	NA	NA	TGTGCCAGCAGCCCTTCTGCGCCGGGGGGGGATTCACCCCTCCACTTT	CASSPSAPGGDSPLHF
TRBJ2-7	TRBV28	NA	NA	TGTGCCAGCAGTTCCGGGACACACGGGCGGGAGCAGTACTTC	CASSSGTHGREQYF
TRBJ2-7	TRBV9	NA	NA	TGTGCCAGCAGCGTAAGAACCGGAGGCGGGGAGCAGTACTTC	CASSVRTGGGEQYF
TRBJ2-6	TRBV5-1	TRBD1	once	TGCGCCAGCAGCTCCACCGGGACAGGGGCCTCTGGGGCCAACGTCCTGACTTTC	CASSSTGTGASGANVLTF
TRBJ1-6	TRBV5-1	NA	NA	TGCGCCAGCAGCTGGGGGACTGCGAATTCACCCCTCCACTTT	CASSWGTANSPLHF
TRBJ2-6	TRBV6-6	NA	few	TGTGCCAGCAGTTCTCCAGGGTACGGGGCCAACGTCCTGACTTTC	CASSSPGYGANVLTF
TRBJ2-3	TRBV29-1	TRBD1	NA	TGCAGCGTTGTGCGGGACAGGGGACGTAGCACAGATACGCAGTATTTT	CSVVRDRGRSTDTQYF
TRBJ2-1	TRBV9	TRBD1	NA	TGTGCCAGCGAGGCCGGACAGGGCTACAATGAGCAGTTCTTC	CASEAGQGYNEQFF
TRBJ2-1	TRBV10-3	TRBD1	NA	TGTGCCATCAGTGAGTCGAACAGGGGGAATGAGCAGTTCTTC	CAISESNRGNEQFF
TRBJ2-3	TRBV18	TRBD2	NA	TGTGCCAGCTCACCGGGAGCGGGGAGCACAGATACGCAGTATTTT	CASSPGAGSTDTQYF
TRBJ1-6	TRBV5-4	NA	few	TGTGCCAGCAGCTACTCGAGCTCGGGGTCCTATAATTCACCCCTCCACTTT	CASSYSSSGSYNSPLHF
TRBJ2-7	TRBV6-2/TRBV6-3	NA	NA	TGTGCCAGCAGTTTTCAGGTTGCAGATGGGCCGTACGAGCAGTACTTC	CASSFQVADGPYEQYF
TRBJ1-2	TRBV29-1	TRBD1	NA	TGCAGCGTTGGTACAGGGGCAGGCGGCTACACCTTC	CSVGTGAGGYTF
TRBJ2-7	TRBV5-6	NA	NA	TGTGCCAGCAGCTTGCCCAGTAACCCCTACGAGCAGTACTTC	CASSLPSNPYEQYF
TRBJ2-1	TRBV5-1	NA	NA	TGCGCCAGCAGCTTGCAAGGACAGCTCAATGAGCAGTTCTTC	CASSLQGQLNEQFF
TRBJ1-2	TRBV7-8	NA	NA	TGTGCCAGCAGCTTACGAGACTATGGCTACACCTTC	CASSLRDYGYTF
TRBJ2-1	TRBV6-2/TRBV6-3	NA	NA	TGTGCCAGCAGTTACCCACTTGACAATGAGCAGTTCTTC	CASSYPLDNEQFF
TRBJ1-1	TRBV2	NA	NA	TGTGCCAGCAGTGACCACAGTTTTATGAACACTGAAGCTTTCTTT	CASSDHSFMNTEAFF
TRBJ1-4	TRBV5-1	NA	NA	TGCGCCAGCAGCTTCGCGGGGGGTAATGAAAAACTGTTTTTT	CASSFAGGNEKLFF
TRBJ1-2	TRBV4-2	TRBD1	NA	TGTGCCAGCAGCCAAGTCCTGGGACAGGGGCTTGAGGGCTACACCTTC	CASSQVLGQGLEGYTF
TRBJ1-6	TRBV28	NA	NA	TGTGCCAGCAGTTTGAGGCAGTCTAATTCACCCCTCCACTTT	CASSLRQSNSPLHF
TRBJ2-3	TRBV6-5	TRBD2	NA	TGTGCCACACGGAGGGACTACGCGGATACGCAGTATTTT	CATRRDYADTQYF
TRBJ1-6	TRBV5-1	TRBD1	NA	TGCGCCAGTGCCGGGACAGAAAATTCACCCCTCCACTTT	CASAGTENSPLHF
TRBJ2-5	TRBV30	TRBD2	NA	TGTGCCTGGAGTGTCCCAGCGGGGGTAGAGACCCAGTACTTC	CAWSVPAGVETQYF
TRBJ1-1	TRBV7-2	NA	once	TGTGCCAGCAGCTCCATGGGGGGAGGGGCGCGGTTAGGCACTGAAGCTTTCTTT	CASSSMGGGARLGTEAFF
TRBJ1-2	TRBV5-1	NA	NA	TGCGCCAGCAGCTTAGCCCGGGGGACCCTATATGGCTACACCTTC	CASSLARGTLYGYTF
TRBJ2-1	TRBV11-3	TRBD1	NA	TGTGCCAGCAGCTTAGGACAGGGCACCTACAATGAGCAGTTCTTC	CASSLGQGTYNEQFF
TRBJ1-2	TRBV7-9	TRBD1	NA	TGTGCCAGCAGCTCGGGCGGGACAGGCCACGGCTACACCTTC	CASSSGGTGHGYTF
TRBJ1-2	TRBV19	NA	NA	TGTGCCAGTAGTATAGCTGGGGGCGATGCTAACTATGGCTACACCTTC	CASSIAGGDANYGYTF
TRBJ2-3	TRBV6-5	NA	NA	TGTGCCAGCAGGGGGTCCCGGGACATCGATACGCAGTATTTT	CASRGSRDIDTQYF
TRBJ2-3	TRBV3-1/TRBV3-2	TRBD1	NA	TGTGCCAGCAGCCGGGACAGGGAAACAGATACGCAGTATTTT	CASSRDRETDTQYF
TRBJ1-2	TRBV3-1/TRBV3-2	NA	NA	TGTGCCAGCAGCCAAGCGGACTATGGCTACACCTTC	CASSQADYGYTF
TRBJ2-5	TRBV29-1	NA	NA	TGCAGCGTTGTGGGTTCGCGGGGGCGAGAGACCCAGTACTTC	CSVVGSRGRETQYF